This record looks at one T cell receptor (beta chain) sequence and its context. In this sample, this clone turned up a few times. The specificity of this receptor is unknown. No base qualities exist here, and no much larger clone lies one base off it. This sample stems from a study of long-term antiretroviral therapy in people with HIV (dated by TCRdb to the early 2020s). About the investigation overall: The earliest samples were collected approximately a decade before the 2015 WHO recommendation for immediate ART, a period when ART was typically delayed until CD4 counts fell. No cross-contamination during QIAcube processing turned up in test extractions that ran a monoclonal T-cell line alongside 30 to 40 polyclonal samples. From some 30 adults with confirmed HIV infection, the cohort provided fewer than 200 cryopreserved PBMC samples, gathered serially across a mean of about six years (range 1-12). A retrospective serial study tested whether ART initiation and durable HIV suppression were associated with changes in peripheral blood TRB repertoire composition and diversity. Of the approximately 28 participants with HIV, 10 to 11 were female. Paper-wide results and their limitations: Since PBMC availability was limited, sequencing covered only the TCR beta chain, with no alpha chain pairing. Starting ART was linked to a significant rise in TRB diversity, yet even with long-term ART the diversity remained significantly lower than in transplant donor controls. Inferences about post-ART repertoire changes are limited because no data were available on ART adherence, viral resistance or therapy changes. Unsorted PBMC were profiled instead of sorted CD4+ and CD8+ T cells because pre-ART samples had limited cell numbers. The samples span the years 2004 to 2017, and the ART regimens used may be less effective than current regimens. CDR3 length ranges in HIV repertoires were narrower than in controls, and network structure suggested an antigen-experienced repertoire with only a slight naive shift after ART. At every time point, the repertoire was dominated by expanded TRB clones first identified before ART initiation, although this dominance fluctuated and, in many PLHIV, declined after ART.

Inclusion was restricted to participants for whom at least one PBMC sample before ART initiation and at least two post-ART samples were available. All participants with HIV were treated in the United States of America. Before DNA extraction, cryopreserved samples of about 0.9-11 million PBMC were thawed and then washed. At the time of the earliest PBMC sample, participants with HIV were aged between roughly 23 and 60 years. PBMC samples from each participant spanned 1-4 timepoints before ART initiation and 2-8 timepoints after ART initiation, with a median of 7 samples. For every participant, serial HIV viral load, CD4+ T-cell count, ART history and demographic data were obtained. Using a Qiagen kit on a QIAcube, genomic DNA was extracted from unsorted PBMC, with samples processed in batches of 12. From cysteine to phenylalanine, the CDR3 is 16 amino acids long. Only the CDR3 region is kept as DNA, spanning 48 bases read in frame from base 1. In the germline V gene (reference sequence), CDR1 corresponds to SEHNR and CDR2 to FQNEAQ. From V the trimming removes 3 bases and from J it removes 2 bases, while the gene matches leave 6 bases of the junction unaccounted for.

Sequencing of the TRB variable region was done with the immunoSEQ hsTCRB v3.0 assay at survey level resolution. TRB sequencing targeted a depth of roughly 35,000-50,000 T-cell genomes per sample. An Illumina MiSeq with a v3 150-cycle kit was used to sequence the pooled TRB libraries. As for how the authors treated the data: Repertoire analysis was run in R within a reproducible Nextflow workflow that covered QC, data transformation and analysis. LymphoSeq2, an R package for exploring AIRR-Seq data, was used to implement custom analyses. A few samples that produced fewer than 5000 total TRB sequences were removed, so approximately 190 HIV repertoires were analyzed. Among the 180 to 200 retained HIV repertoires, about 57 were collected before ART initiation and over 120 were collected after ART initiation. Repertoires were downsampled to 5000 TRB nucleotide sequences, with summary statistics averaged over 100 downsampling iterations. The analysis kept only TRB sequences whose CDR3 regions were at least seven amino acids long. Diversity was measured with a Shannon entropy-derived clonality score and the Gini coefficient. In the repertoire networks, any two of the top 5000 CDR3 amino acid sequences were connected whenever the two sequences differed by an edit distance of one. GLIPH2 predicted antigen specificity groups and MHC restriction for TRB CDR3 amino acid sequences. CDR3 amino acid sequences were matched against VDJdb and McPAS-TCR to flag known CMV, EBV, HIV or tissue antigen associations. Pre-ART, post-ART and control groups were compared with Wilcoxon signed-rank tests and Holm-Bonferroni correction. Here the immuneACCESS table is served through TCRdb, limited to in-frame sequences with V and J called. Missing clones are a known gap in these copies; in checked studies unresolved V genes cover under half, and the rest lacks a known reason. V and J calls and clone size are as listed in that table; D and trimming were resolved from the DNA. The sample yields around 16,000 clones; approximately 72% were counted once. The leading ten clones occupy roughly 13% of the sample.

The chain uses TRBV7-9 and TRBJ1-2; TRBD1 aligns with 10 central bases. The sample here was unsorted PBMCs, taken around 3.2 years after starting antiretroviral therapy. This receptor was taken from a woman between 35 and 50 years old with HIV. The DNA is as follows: TGTGCCAGCAGCTTGGGGGACAGGGGAACCAACTATGGCTACACCTTC. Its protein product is CASSLGDRGTNYGYTF.